The clone carrying this T cell receptor (beta chain) was detected only once. A junction boundary mismatches the germline segment, possibly from a read error. CDR3 length equals 15 residues. Germline assignment: CDR1 SEHNR and CDR2 FQNEAQ (reference sequence). This sample stems from a study of graft-versus-host responses after intestinal transplantation. At the level of the study: Recipients were all induced with anti-thymocyte globulin, then given tacrolimus and steroids for about three years.

Sequencing used immunoSEQ multiplex PCR; TCRdb keeps in-frame clones, though not all of them. The table records about 25,000 clones, around 94% of them present only once. Sequencing was performed on PBMCs, taken approximately 32 days after intestinal transplant. The chain employs TRBV7-9 and TRBJ1-1; no clear D. This TCR derives from a human patient who received an intestinal transplant, so some T cells may come from the graft donor. This CDR3 reads CASSPPSRSRHDKTF. The CDR3 DNA reads as TGTGCCAGCAGCCCGCCGAGTCGGTCGCGGCACGACAAAACGTTT.